This T cell receptor (beta chain) was captured by sequencing in a study of cytomegalovirus exposure and HLA in healthy donors. PCR primers comprised 60 Vbeta and 13 Jbeta primers. Study processing details: Later, an analysis found about 80 million unique TCR beta chains, and roughly 10 million of these were shared. Only in-frame clones appear in the TCRdb table, and some are missing; sequencing was by immunoSEQ multiplex PCR. Clone size and the V and J calls come from that table; the DNA yielded D and trimming. Among roughly 150,000 clones listed, around 79% were seen once. Trimming shortened V by 5 bases and J by 4 bases, and 20 bases separated the two germline ends. The CDR3 contains 16 residues. Germline loops: CDR1 SGHNT, CDR2 YENEEA.

The sequenced material came from PBMCs. The chain is built from TRBV11-3 and TRBJ1-2, with D perhaps matching TRBD1 (6 bases). The receptor was isolated from a male donor in good health and CMV-seronegative. CDR3 sequence (DNA): TGTGCCAGCAGCCCCGAGGGACGAGGGGGTGTCTATGGCTACACCTTC. Encoded protein: CASSPEGRGGVYGYTF. Full variable domain (remainder filled in from reference TRBV11-3 and TRBJ1-2): EAGVVQSPRYKIIEKKQPVAFWCNPISGHNTLYWYLQNLGQGPELLIRYENEEAVDDSQLPKDRFSAERLKGVDSTLKIQPAELGDSAVYLCASSPEGRGGVYGYTFGSGTRLTVV.